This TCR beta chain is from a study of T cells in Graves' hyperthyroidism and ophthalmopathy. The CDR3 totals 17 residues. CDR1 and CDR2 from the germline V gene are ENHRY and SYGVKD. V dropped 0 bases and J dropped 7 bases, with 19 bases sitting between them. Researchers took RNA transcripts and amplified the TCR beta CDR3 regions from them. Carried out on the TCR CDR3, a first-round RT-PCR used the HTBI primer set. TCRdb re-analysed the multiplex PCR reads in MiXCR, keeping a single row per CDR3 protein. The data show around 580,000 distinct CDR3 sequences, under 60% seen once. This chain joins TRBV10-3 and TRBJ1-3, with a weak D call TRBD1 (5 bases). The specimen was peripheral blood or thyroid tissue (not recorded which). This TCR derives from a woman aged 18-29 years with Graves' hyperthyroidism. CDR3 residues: CAISESYGTEAGNTIYF. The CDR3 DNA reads TGTGCCATCAGTGAGTCTTATGGGACGGAGGCCGGGAACACCATATATTTT.